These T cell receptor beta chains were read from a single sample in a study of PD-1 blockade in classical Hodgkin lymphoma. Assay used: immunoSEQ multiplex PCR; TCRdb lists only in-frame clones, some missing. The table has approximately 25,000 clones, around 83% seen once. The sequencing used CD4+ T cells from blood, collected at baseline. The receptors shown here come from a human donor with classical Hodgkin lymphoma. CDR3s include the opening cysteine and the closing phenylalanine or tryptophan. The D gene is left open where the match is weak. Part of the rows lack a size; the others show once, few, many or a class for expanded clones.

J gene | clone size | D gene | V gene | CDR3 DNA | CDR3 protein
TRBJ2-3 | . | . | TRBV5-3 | TGTGCCAGAAGCTTGGGACGGTCTAGCACAGATACGCAGTATTTT | CARSLGRSSTDTQYF
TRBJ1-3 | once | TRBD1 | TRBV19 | TGTGCCAGTAGTACCAGACAGGGGGCCTCTGGAAACACCATATATTTT | CASSTRQGASGNTIYF
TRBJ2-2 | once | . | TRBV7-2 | TGTGCCAGCAGCTTAGCCTCGAACACCGGGGAGCTGTTTTTT | CASSLASNTGELFF
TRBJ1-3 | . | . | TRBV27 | TGTGCCAGCAGTTTCCAGGGAGTAGCTGGAAACACCATATATTTT | CASSFQGVAGNTIYF
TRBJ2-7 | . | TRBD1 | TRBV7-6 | TGTGCCAGCAGCTTAGCAACCGGGACAGTCTCCTACGAGCAGTACTTC | CASSLATGTVSYEQYF
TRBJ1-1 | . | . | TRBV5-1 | TGCGCCAGCAGCCGTCACTCCGAAGCTTTCTTT | CASSRHSEAFF
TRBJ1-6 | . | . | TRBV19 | TGTGCCAGTAGTCCAGGGAATTTAAATTCACCCCTCCACTTT | CASSPGNLNSPLHF
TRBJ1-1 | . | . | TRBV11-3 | TGTGCCAGCAGCTTTCTCCCTATTAGAGGAGCTTTCTTT | CASSFLPIRGAFF
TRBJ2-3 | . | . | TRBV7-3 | TGTGCCAGCAGCTTAAACGGGTTAGATACGCAGTATTTT | CASSLNGLDTQYF
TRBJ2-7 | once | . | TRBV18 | TGTGCCAGCTCACCAGGGCAGGGCCTCCACGAGCAGTACTTC | CASSPGQGLHEQYF
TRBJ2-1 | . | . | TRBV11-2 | TGTGCCAGCAGCCAGGGGGAGCGGGGGAATGAGCAGTTCTTC | CASSQGERGNEQFF
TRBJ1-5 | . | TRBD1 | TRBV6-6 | TGTGCCAGCAGTTACCTCGGACAGGGACTCAATCAGCCCCAGCATTTT | CASSYLGQGLNQPQHF
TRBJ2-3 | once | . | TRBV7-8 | TGTGCCAGCAGCTTAGCGCACACAGATACGCAGTATTTT | CASSLAHTDTQYF
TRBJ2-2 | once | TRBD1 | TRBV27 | TGTGCCAGCAGCCCGGGCAGGGGGCACGGGGAGCTGTTTTTT | CASSPGRGHGELFF
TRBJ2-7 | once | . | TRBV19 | TGTGCCAGTAGTGGAACCGGCTCTTCTACGGGGCTGGGGGCCTACGAGCAGTACTTC | CASSGTGSSTGLGAYEQYF
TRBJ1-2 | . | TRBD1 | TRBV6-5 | TGTGCCAGCAGTCGACAGGGAACGAGGGGCTACACCTTC | CASSRQGTRGYTF
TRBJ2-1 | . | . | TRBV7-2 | TGTGCCAGCAGCTTTGTAGGGGGGAGCTCCTACAATGAGCAGTTCTTC | CASSFVGGSSYNEQFF
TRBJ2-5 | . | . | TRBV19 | TGTGCCAGTAGAGGGGTAGGGGCTGAGACCCAGTACTTC | CASRGVGAETQYF
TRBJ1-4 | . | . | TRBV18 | TGTGCCAGCTCACTAAAGAAGATAGGAGACGAAAAACTGTTTTTT | CASSLKKIGDEKLFF
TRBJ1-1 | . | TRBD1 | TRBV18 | TGTGCCAGCTCTCCTTCCGGGACAGTGAACACTGAAGCTTTCTTT | CASSPSGTVNTEAFF
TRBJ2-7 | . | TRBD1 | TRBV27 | TGTGCCAGCAGTTTCCACCCGGGACAGGGTACCTACGAGCAGTACTTC | CASSFHPGQGTYEQYF
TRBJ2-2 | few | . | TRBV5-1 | TGCGCCAGCAGCTTGGTTACGGACGGGGAGCTGTTTTTT | CASSLVTDGELFF
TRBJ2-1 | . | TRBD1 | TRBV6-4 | TGTGCCAGGCCGACAGGGAAGGAAAATGAGCAGTTCTTC | CARPTGKENEQFF
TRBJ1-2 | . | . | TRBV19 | TGTGCCAGTAGTATAGATAGATACCGGGGGAACTATGGCTACACCTTC | CASSIDRYRGNYGYTF
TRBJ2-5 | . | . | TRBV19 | TGTGCCAGTAGTATAAAGTGGCTGGGACACGGGACCCAGTACTTC | CASSIKWLGHGTQYF
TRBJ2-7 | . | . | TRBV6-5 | TGTGCCAGCAGTTACTCTTACGACACTTTCTACGAGCAGTACTTC | CASSYSYDTFYEQYF
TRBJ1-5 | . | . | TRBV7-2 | TGTGCCAGCAGCTCCTTGGCGGATCACAATCAGCCCCAGCATTTT | CASSSLADHNQPQHF
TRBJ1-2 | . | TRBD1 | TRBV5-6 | TGTGCCAGCAGCGGAGCCGACAGGGCCTATGGCTACACCTTC | CASSGADRAYGYTF
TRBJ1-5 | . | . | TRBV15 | TGTGCCACCAGCAGAGATGGGCAGGTTAGCAATCAGCCCCAGCATTTT | CATSRDGQVSNQPQHF
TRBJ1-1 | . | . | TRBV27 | TGTGCCAGCACATCTTACTTTCTGGACAAGAACACTGAAGCTTTCTTT | CASTSYFLDKNTEAFF
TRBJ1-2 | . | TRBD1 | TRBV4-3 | TGCGCCAGCAGCCAAGCTCCGGGACAGGGTACCAATGGCTACACCTTC | CASSQAPGQGTNGYTF
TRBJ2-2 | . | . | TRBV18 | TGTGCCAGCTCACCACCCAATCTAGGGGGCACCGGGGAGCTGTTTTTT | CASSPPNLGGTGELFF
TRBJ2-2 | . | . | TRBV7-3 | TGTGCCAGCAGCGCACAGGGTATTTCGGCCGGGGAGCTGTTTTTT | CASSAQGISAGELFF
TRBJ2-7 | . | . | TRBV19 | TGTGCCAGTAAGGGCCTCCGCGAGCAGTACTTC | CASKGLREQYF
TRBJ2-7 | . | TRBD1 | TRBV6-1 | TGTGCCAGCAGTGAAATGGGACAGGGTTACGAGCAGTACTTC | CASSEMGQGYEQYF
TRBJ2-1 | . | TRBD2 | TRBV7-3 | TGTGCCAGCAGCCTTGGACTAGCGGGCAATGAGCAGTTCTTC | CASSLGLAGNEQFF
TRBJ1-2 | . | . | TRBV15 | TGTGCCACCAGCAGAGATGGTGGGCGGAACTATGGCTACACCTTC | CATSRDGGRNYGYTF
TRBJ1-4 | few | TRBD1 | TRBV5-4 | TGTGCCAGCAGCCCGGGACAGGGGGGCTTTGGGGAAAAACTGTTTTTT | CASSPGQGGFGEKLFF
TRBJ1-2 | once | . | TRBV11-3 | TGTGCCAGCAGCCCACCGACAGATTATGGCTACACCTTC | CASSPPTDYGYTF
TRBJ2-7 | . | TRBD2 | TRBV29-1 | TGCAGCGTTGCCAGATTTCCGAGGGGACTAAGCTCCTACGAGCAGTACTTC | CSVARFPRGLSSYEQYF
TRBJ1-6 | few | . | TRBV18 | TGTGCCAGCTCAAAGGACAGTCAATCACCCCTCCACTTT | CASSKDSQSPLHF
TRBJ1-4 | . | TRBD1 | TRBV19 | TGTGCCAGTAGTGCCACCGGGACAGGGAATGAAAAACTGTTTTTT | CASSATGTGNEKLFF
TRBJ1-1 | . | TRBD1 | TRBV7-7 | TGTGCTAGCAGCTTCGGGACAGACACTGAAGCTTTCTTT | CASSFGTDTEAFF